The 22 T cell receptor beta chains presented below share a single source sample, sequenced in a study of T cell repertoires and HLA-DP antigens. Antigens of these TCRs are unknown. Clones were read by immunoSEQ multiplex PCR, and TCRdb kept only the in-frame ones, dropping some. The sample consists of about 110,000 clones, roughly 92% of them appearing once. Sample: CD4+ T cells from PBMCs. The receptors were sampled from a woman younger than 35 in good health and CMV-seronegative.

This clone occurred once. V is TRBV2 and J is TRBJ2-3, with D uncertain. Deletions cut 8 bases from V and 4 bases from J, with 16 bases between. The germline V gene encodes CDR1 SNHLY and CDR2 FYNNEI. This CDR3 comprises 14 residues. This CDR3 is CASFLNRVADTQYF. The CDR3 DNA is TGTGCCAGCTTTCTCAATCGGGTCGCAGATACGCAGTATTTT.

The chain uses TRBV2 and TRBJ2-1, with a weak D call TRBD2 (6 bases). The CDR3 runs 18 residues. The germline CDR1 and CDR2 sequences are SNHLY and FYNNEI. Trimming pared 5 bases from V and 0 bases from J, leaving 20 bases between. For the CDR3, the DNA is TGTGCCAGCAGTTCCCGGGGCTCGGACGGGAGCTCCTACAATGAGCAGTTCTTC. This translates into CASSSRGSDGSSYNEQFF.

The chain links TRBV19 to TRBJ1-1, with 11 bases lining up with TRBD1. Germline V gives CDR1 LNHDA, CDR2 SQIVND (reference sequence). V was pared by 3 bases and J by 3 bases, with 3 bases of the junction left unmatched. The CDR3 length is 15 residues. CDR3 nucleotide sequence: TGTGCCAGTAGTATGGCGGGACAGGGGGACACTGAAGCTTTCTTT. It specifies CASSMAGQGDTEAFF.

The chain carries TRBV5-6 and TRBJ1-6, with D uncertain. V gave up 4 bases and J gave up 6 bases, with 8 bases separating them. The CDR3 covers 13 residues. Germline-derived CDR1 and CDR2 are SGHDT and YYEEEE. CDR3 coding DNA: TGTGCCAGCAGCCGGACCCCTAATTCACCCCTCCACTTT. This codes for CASSRTPNSPLHF.

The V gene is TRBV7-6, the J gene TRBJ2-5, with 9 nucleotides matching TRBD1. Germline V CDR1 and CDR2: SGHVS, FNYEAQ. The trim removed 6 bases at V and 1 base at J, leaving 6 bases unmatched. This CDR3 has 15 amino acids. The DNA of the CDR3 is TGTGCCAGCAGAGGACAGGGGTCCCTCCAAGAGACCCAGTACTTC. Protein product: CASRGQGSLQETQYF.

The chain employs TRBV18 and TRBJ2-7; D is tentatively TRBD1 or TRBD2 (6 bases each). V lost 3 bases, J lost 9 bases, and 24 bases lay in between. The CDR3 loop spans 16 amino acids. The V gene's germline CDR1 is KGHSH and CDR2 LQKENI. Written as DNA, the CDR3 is TGTGCCAGCTCACCTGGGACACAACCTGTTCTGGGAGGGCAGTACTTC. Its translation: CASSPGTQPVLGGQYF.

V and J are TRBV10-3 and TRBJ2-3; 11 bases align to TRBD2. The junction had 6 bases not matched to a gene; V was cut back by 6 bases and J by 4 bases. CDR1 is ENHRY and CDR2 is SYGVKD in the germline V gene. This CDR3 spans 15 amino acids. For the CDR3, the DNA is TGTGCCATCAGCTCGACTAGCGGGGATGCAGATACGCAGTATTTT. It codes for CAISSTSGDADTQYF.

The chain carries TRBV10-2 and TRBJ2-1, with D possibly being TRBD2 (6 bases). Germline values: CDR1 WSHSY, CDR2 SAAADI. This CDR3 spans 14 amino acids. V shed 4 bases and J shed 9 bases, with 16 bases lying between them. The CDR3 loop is CASSASASPVEQFF. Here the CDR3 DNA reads TGCGCCAGCAGTGCTAGCGCCTCACCGGTTGAGCAGTTCTTC.

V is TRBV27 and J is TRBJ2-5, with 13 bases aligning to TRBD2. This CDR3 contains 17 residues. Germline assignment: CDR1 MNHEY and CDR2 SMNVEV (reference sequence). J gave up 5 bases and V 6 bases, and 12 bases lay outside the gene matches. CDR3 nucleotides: TGTGCCAGCAGATCCTCGGGACTAGCGGGGTTTAGGGAGACCCAGTACTTC. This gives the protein CASRSSGLAGFRETQYF.

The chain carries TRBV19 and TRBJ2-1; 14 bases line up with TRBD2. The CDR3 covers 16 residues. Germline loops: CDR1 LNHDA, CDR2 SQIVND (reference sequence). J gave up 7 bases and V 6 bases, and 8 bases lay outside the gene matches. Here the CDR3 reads CASRDMGLAGVNEQFF. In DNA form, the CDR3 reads TGTGCCAGTAGGGACATGGGACTAGCGGGAGTAAATGAGCAGTTCTTC.

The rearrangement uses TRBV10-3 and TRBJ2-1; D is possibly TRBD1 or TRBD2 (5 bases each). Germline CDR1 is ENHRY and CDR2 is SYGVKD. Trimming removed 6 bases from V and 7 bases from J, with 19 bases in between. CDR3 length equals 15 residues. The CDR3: CAIRAGTLPGNEQFF. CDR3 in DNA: TGTGCCATCAGGGCCGGGACCTTACCTGGGAATGAGCAGTTCTTC.

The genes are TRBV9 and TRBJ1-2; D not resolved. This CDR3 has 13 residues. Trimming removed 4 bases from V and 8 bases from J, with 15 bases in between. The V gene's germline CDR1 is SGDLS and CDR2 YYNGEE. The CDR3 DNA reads TGTGCCAGCAGCTTTGATAGCGGGCACGGCTACACCTTC. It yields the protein CASSFDSGHGYTF.

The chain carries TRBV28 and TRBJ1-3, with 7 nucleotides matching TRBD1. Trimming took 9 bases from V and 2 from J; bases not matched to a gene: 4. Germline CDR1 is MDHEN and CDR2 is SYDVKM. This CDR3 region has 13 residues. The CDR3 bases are TGTGCCAGTGAACAGGGGCCTGGAAACACCATATATTTT. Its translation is CASEQGPGNTIYF.

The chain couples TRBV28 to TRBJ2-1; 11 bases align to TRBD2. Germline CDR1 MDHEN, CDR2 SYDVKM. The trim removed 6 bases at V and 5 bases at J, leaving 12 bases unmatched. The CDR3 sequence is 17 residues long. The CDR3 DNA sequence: TGTGCCAGCAGCCCCTTTGCCGGGACTAGCGGTCACAATGAGCAGTTCTTC. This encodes CASSPFAGTSGHNEQFF.

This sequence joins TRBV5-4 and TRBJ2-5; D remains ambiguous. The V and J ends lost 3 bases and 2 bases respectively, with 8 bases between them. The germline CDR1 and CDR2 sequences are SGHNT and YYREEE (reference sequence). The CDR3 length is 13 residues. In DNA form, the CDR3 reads TGTGCCAGCAGCTATATGACGCAAGAGACCCAGTACTTC. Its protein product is CASSYMTQETQYF.

CDR3 sequence (DNA): TGTGCCAGCAGCTTAGAAGGGGCCGGACAGGGGAATCAGCCCCAGCATTTT. Translating it yields CASSLEGAGQGNQPQHF. V gene TRBV7-9 combines with J gene TRBJ1-5; 9 bases agree with TRBD1. CDR3 length equals 17 residues. CDR1 and CDR2 from the germline V gene are SEHNR and FQNEAQ (reference sequence). Trimming at V came to 1 base and at J to 4 bases, leaving 8 bases not matched to a gene.

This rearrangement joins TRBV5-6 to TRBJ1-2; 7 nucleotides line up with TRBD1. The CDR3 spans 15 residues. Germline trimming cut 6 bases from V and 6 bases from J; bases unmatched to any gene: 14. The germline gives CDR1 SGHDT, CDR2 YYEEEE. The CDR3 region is CASNLGGGGVDGYTF. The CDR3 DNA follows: TGTGCCAGCAACCTTGGGGGAGGGGGCGTGGATGGCTACACCTTC.

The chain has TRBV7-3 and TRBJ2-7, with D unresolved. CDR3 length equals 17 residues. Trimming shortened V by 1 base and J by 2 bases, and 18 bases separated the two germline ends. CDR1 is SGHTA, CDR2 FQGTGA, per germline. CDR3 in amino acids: CASSLIPVVSIAYEQYF. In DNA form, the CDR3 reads TGTGCCAGCAGCTTAATCCCCGTCGTGAGCATAGCCTACGAGCAGTACTTC.

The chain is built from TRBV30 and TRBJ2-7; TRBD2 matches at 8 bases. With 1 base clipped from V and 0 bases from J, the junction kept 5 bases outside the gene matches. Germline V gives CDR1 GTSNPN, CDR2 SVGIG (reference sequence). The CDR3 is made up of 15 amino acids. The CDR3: CAWSDPRGGSYEQYF. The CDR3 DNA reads TGTGCCTGGAGTGACCCCCGGGGGGGCTCCTACGAGCAGTACTTC.

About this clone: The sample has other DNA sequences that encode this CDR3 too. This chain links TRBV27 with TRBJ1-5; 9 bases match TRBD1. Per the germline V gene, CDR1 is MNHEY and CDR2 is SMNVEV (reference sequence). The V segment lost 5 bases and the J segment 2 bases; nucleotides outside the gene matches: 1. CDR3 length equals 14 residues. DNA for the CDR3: TGTGCCAGCAGTAGGACAGGGGGCAATCAGCCCCAGCATTTT. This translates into CASSRTGGNQPQHF.

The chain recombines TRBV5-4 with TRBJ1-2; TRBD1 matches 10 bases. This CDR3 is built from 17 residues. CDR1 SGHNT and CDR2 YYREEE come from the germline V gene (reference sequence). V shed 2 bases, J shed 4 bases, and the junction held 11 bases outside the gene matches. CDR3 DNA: TGTGCCAGCAGCTTCGGGTCAGACAGGGGGCGGACCTATGGCTACACCTTC. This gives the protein CASSFGSDRGRTYGYTF.

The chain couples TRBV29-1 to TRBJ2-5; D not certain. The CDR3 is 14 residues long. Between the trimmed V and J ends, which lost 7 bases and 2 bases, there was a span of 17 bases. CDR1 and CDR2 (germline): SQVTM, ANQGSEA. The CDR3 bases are TGCAGCGCCGTAGGGATGTTAACGCAAGAGACCCAGTACTTC. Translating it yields CSAVGMLTQETQYF.